This T cell receptor beta chain was identified in a study of T cells and Merkel cell carcinoma outcomes. Notes on the study in general: Reportedly, T-cell repertoire with density predicts Merkel cell carcinoma outcomes.

The repertoire was sequenced with immunoSEQ multiplex PCR; TCRdb's copy has only in-frame clones and lacks some. Among over 15,000 clones listed, about four fifths were seen once. Details on this clone: The antigen is undetermined.

Germline CDR1 and CDR2: SQVTM and ANQGSEA. The CDR3 extends over 12 amino acids. Trimming removed 6 bases from V and 1 base from J, with 9 bases in between. The source material was tumor tissue from Merkel cell carcinoma. This chain links TRBV29-1 with TRBJ1-1; a weak D match, TRBD1 (5 bases). The receptor comes from a human donor with Merkel cell carcinoma. The CDR3 loop reads CSVGTGNTEAFF. The CDR3 DNA sequence: TGCAGCGTGGGGACTGGGAACACTGAAGCTTTCTTT.